Described below is a single T cell receptor beta chain sequence and its context. Its antigen is not identified. Assay: immunoSEQ multiplex PCR; the TCRdb copy retains only in-frame clones and omits some. This sample yields about 32,000 clones, of which roughly 90% are seen a single time; roughly 2.3% belongs to the top ten. These data originate in a study of glioma-infiltrating T cells after dendritic cell vaccination. Study-wide results and limits: Longer survival after dendritic cell vaccination followed higher pretreatment TIL content.

The input for sequencing was blood, taken before dendritic cell vaccination. This receptor was taken from a human donor with glioblastoma.

The DNA of the CDR3 is TGTGCCAGCAGCCAAGATAGACGGGACAGGGATGGCTACACCTTC. It specifies CASSQDRRDRDGYTF. The chain employs TRBV4-2 and TRBJ1-2, with 9 positions matching TRBD1. CDR1 and CDR2 from the germline V gene are LGHNA and YNFKEQ. The CDR3 sequence is 15 residues long. V shed 0 bases and J 6 bases; nucleotides not matched to a gene: 5.